The sequence of this T cell receptor (beta chain) was determined in a study of technical replicates of blood from several donors. The data were produced by immunoSEQ multiplex PCR, yet TCRdb's version contains in-frame clones alone and is incomplete. The table lists about 84,000 clones, 95% to 98% of them singletons. Germline trimming cut 5 bases from V and 2 bases from J; bases unmatched to any gene: 3. There are 14 residues in the CDR3. The germline V gene has CDR1 SGHTA and CDR2 FQGNSA. The sample consisted of T cells isolated from PBMCs. The rearrangement uses TRBV7-2 and TRBJ1-3; 7 bases are a match to TRBD1. The origin of this receptor is a human donor in good health. The DNA for the CDR3 is TGTGCCAGCAGCCAAGACAGGGCTGGAAACACCATATATTTT. This encodes CASSQDRAGNTIYF.